Below are 10 T cell receptor beta chains sequenced from a single sample in a study of regulatory T cells in long-lasting Graves disease. Investigators prepared the TCR beta libraries by applying iRepertoire HTBI primers and Arm-PCR of CDR3 regions. TCRdb called the multiplex PCR reads again in MiXCR, with one record for every CDR3 protein. The profile shows about 470,000 distinct CDR3 sequences, approximately 21% of them singletons. The time point: persistent/refractory GD, antithyroid drugs over 5 years with positive TRAb. Scientists built the TCR library using RNA that was extracted from PBMCs. This specimen consisted of peripheral blood mononuclear cells (PBMCs), obtained when the disease was refractory, from a patient treated with antithyroid drugs. The receptors shown here come from a female donor with Graves disease.

This rearrangement joins TRBV3-1 to TRBJ2-7; weak D call: TRBD1 (5 bases). V gave up 6 bases and J gave up 2 bases, with 14 bases separating them. Germline CDR1 and CDR2: LGHDT and YNNKEL (reference sequence). The CDR3 is made up of 14 amino acids. CDR3 residues: CASSPTQDTYEQYF. In DNA form, the CDR3 reads TGTGCCAGCAGTCCTACCCAGGACACCTACGAGCAGTACTTC.

The gene calls are TRBV6-2 or TRBV6-3 and TRBJ2-7; possible D gene TRBD1, 6 bases. Trimming took off 2 bases at V and 3 bases at J, with 11 bases between the two ends. This CDR3 region has 14 residues. From germline, CDR1 is MNHEY and CDR2 SVGEGT. CDR3 nucleotide sequence: TGTGCCAGCAGTTACCGGTACAGGGACTACGAGCAGTACTTC. Translating gives CASSYRYRDYEQYF.

A word on this clonotype: One junction end disagrees with the germline gene, perhaps due to a read error. The chain links TRBV12-5 to TRBJ2-4, with D possibly matching TRBD2 (7 bases). CDR1 and CDR2 from the germline V gene are LGHNT and FRNRAP. This CDR3 is built from 17 residues. This CDR3 is CASGLVGGGLAKNIRYF. CDR3 coding DNA: TGTGCTAGTGGTTTGGTAGGGGGGGGATTAGCCAAAAACATTCGGTACTTC.

This clonotype was found a few times. Here the CDR3 reads CATSRDRRLNEKLFF. In DNA form, the CDR3 reads TGTGCCACCAGCAGAGATCGCAGGCTTAATGAAAAACTGTTTTTT. This chain uses TRBV15 with TRBJ1-4; D is unresolved. V lost 0 bases and J 4 bases, leaving 9 bases between the germline ends. The CDR3 is made up of 15 amino acids. Germline loops: CDR1 LNHNV, CDR2 YYDKDF (reference sequence).

This clonotype was picked up a small number of times. A read error may be the cause here, since a much bigger clone is one base away. The V gene is TRBV24-1, the J gene TRBJ2-6; D not resolved. Germline loops: CDR1 KGHDR, CDR2 SFDVKD. This CDR3 has 15 amino acids. The CDR3 reads CATGEGSSGANVLTF. DNA of the CDR3: TGTGCCACCGGTGAAGGATCTTCTGGGGCCAACGTCCTGACTTTC.

This clonotype was counted many times. The chain has TRBV2 and TRBJ1-1; D gene uncertain. Per germline, CDR1 SNHLY and CDR2 FYNNEI. This CDR3 has 15 residues. V lost 5 bases, J lost 4 bases, and 17 bases lay in between. CDR3: CASSLALTIGTEAFF. The CDR3 DNA is TGTGCCAGCAGTCTCGCCCTGACAATCGGCACTGAAGCTTTCTTT.

This clonotype was recorded at least ten times. The chain couples TRBV7-2 to TRBJ1-2, with a weak D call TRBD1 (6 bases). The germline V gene encodes CDR1 SGHTA and CDR2 FQGNSA. The CDR3 sequence is 13 residues long. Trimming cost V 4 bases and J 2 bases, with 8 bases left between them. This CDR3 reads CASSSTGNYGYTF. The DNA for the CDR3 is TGTGCCAGCAGCTCAACAGGGAACTATGGCTACACCTTC. Supplemented by reference TRBV7-2 and TRBJ1-2, the full variable domain reads GAGVSQSPSNKVTEKGKDVELRCDPISGHTALYWYRQSLGQGLEFLIYFQGNSAPDKSGLPSDRFSAERTGGSVSTLTIQRTQQEDSAVYLCASSSTGNYGYTFGSGTRLTVV.

This clonotype showed up just a few times. The rearrangement links TRBV27 to TRBJ2-2; 8 nucleotides match TRBD2. CDR3 length equals 18 residues. V lost 3 bases, J lost 1 base, and 10 bases stayed unmatched. Germline V gene lookup returns CDR1 MNHEY and CDR2 SMNVEV (reference sequence). CDR3 nucleotide sequence: TGTGCCAGCAGTTTCTTCCCCCACCGGGGGGGGAACACCGGGGAGCTGTTTTTT. As protein: CASSFFPHRGGNTGELFF.

This clonotype was observed a handful of times. The chain recombines TRBV6-2 or TRBV6-3 with TRBJ1-2, with D possibly being TRBD1 (5 bases). The germline V gene has CDR1 MNHEY and CDR2 SVGEGT. V lost 6 bases to trimming and J lost 4 bases, with 15 bases between them. The CDR3 is 14 amino acids. In DNA, the CDR3 is TGTGCCAGCAGCGAGACCGGGACTTCCTATGGCTACACCTTC. It translates to CASSETGTSYGYTF.

Turning to this clonotype: One base away lies a much larger clone, so this may be a sequencing read error. This chain links TRBV7-6 with TRBJ2-5; 12 nucleotides line up with TRBD2. V dropped 5 bases and J dropped 5; count of bases not matched to a gene: 6. Germline CDR1 and CDR2: SGHVS and FNYEAQ. This CDR3 spans 15 amino acids. CDR3 DNA sequence: TGTGCCAGCAGCCCTAGCGGGGGGGTCCGGGAGACCCAGTACTTC. This encodes CASSPSGGVRETQYF.